This T cell receptor (beta chain) was recovered during a study of response to subunit inactivated influenza vaccine. Each CDR3 protein gets one entry after TCRdb re-called the RT-PCR reads with MiXCR. The repertoire holds roughly 170,000 distinct CDR3 sequences, approximately 8.7% seen once, with approximately 11% in the top ten. Sequencing used non-naive T cells sorted from PBMCs, obtained on the day of vaccination. This clonotype was sampled from a man aged 50 to 60 who received an inactivated influenza vaccine.

CDR3 region: CASSVAGTVAYEQYF. As DNA, the CDR3 is TGTGCCAGCAGCGTCGCCGGGACCGTGGCCTACGAGCAGTACTTC. This chain links TRBV7-9 with TRBJ2-7, with D perhaps assigned TRBD1 or TRBD2 (5 bases each). Looked up from germline, CDR1 is SEHNR and CDR2 is FQNEAQ (reference sequence). V was trimmed by 5 bases and J by 2 bases, leaving 16 bases between them. This CDR3 is built from 15 residues.